This T cell receptor (beta chain) was documented in a study of blood T cell repertoires in COVID-19. Germline trimming cut 11 bases from V and 5 bases from J; bases unmatched to any gene: 8. CDR3 size: 13 residues. The germline CDR1 and CDR2 sequences are MGHDK and SYGVNS. Profiled with immunoSEQ multiplex PCR; TCRdb holds only in-frame clones, not every one. This table has 40,000 to 60,000 clones, 86% appearing once. The chain is built from TRBV25-1 and TRBJ1-2; 10 bases agree with TRBD1. The source material was peripheral blood. This clonotype originated in a man aged 35 to 55 with active COVID-19. CDR3 nucleotides: TGTGCCTTGCCGGGGGGACAGGGGTATGGCTACACCTTC. This gives the protein CALPGGQGYGYTF.